The 31 T cell receptor beta chains below were found in one sample sequenced in a study of T cells in pancreatic ductal adenocarcinoma. Profiled with immunoSEQ multiplex PCR; TCRdb holds only in-frame clones, not every one. The table has about 29,000 clones, roughly nine tenths seen once. No neoadjuvant therapy was given to the selected pancreatic ductal adenocarcinoma patients before their surgery. The sample comprised PBMCs. The receptors were gathered from a human donor with pancreatic ductal adenocarcinoma.

This rearrangement joins TRBV4-1 to TRBJ2-3, with TRBD2 as a possible D gene (5 bases). V gave up 3 bases and J gave up 0 bases, with 10 bases separating them. The CDR3 runs 15 residues. Germline assignment: CDR1 MGHRA and CDR2 YSYEKL. The DNA for the CDR3 is TGCGCCAGCAGCCAGCCGGGATCTAGCACAGATACGCAGTATTTT. This sequence encodes CASSQPGSSTDTQYF.

The rearrangement joins TRBV5-1 to TRBJ2-3; TRBD2 matches 7 bases. Germline loops: CDR1 SGHRS, CDR2 YFSETQ. V gave up 0 bases and J gave up 3 bases; unmatched junction bases: 7. This CDR3 comprises 16 residues. The CDR3 region is CASSLAEGRATDTQYF. DNA for the CDR3: TGCGCCAGCAGCTTGGCCGAGGGGAGGGCGACAGATACGCAGTATTTT. The variable domain in full, completed from reference TRBV5-1 and TRBJ2-3, reads KAGVTQTPRYLIKTRGQQVTLSCSPISGHRSVSWYQQTPGQGLQFLFEYFSETQRNKGNFPGRFSGRQFSNSRSEMNVSTLELGDSALYLCASSLAEGRATDTQYFGPGTRLTVL.

This chain uses TRBV5-1 with TRBJ2-5; D is possibly TRBD2 (8 bases). The V gene lost 8 bases and the J gene lost 5 bases, with 19 bases spanning the gap. The CDR3 contains 14 residues. Germline CDR1 is SGHRS and CDR2 is YFSETQ. CDR3 sequence reads: CASRGQTSAETQYF. CDR3 nucleotides: TGCGCCAGTAGGGGACAGACTAGCGCCGAGACCCAGTACTTC.

The V call is TRBV19, the J call TRBJ1-2, with no clear D. V lost 9 bases and J 3 bases, leaving 14 bases between the germline ends. CDR1 is LNHDA, CDR2 SQIVND, per germline (reference sequence). The CDR3 has 13 amino acids. CDR3 sequence reads: CASGYQVDYGYTF. The CDR3 DNA is TGTGCCAGCGGATACCAGGTCGACTATGGCTACACCTTC. Supplemented by reference TRBV19 and TRBJ1-2, the full variable domain reads DGGITQSPKYLFRKEGQNVTLSCEQNLNHDAMYWYRQDPGQGLRLIYYSQIVNDFQKGDIAEGYSVSREKKESFPLTVTSAQKNPTAFYLCASGYQVDYGYTFGSGTRLTVV.

The V call is TRBV7-8, the J call TRBJ2-5; D gene uncertain. Trimming shortened V by 5 bases and J by 7 bases, and 14 bases separated the two germline ends. Germline CDR1 SGHVS, CDR2 FQNEAQ. The CDR3 contains 13 residues. The CDR3 DNA follows: TGTGCCAGCAGCCCCAGTGATGGAAGGACCCAGTACTTC. Protein product: CASSPSDGRTQYF.

This chain connects TRBV2 to TRBJ2-3, with 7 bases aligning to TRBD2. CDR1 is SNHLY, CDR2 FYNNEI, per germline. Trimming at V came to 2 bases and at J to 2 bases, leaving 7 bases not matched to a gene. The CDR3 has 16 residues. This CDR3 reads CASSEMASGNTDTQYF. The CDR3 DNA reads TGTGCCAGCAGTGAAATGGCTAGCGGCAACACAGATACGCAGTATTTT.

The chain carries TRBV5-1 and TRBJ2-2; D possibly corresponds to TRBD1 (6 bases). Trimming took 3 bases from V and 13 from J, leaving 19 bases between them. Germline CDR1 reads SGHRS; CDR2 reads YFSETQ. This CDR3 comprises 14 residues. CDR3 sequence: CASSWDDRKPWLFF. The DNA for the CDR3 is TGCGCCAGCAGCTGGGACGACAGGAAGCCTTGGCTGTTTTTT.

The chain has TRBV27 and TRBJ2-1, with D perhaps TRBD2 (6 bases). This CDR3 comprises 14 residues. Germline V gene lookup returns CDR1 MNHEY and CDR2 SMNVEV (reference sequence). V lost 4 bases and J lost 8, with 15 bases in between. The CDR3 nucleotides read TGTGCCAGCAGTTACCCTGGGACTCTCGATGAGCAGTTCTTC. Its protein product is CASSYPGTLDEQFF.

The chain is built from TRBV10-3 and TRBJ1-6; D is unresolved. Trimming pared 8 bases from V and 3 bases from J, leaving 14 bases between. Germline V lookup: CDR1 ENHRY, CDR2 SYGVKD. The CDR3 spans 15 residues. Written as DNA, the CDR3 is TGTGCCATCTCTCGTAAGGACGTCTATAATTCACCCCTCCACTTT. This translates into CAISRKDVYNSPLHF.

The gene calls are TRBV6-7 and TRBJ2-3, with a weak D call TRBD2 (6 bases). TRBV6-7 is given ORF status, its function remaining uncertain. The CDR3 spans 16 residues. V was cut by 1 base and J by 0 bases, with 11 bases left in between. CDR3 sequence: CASSYFWGRSTDTQYF. The CDR3 DNA reads TGTGCCAGCAGTTACTTCTGGGGGAGGAGCACAGATACGCAGTATTTT.

The V gene is TRBV19, the J gene TRBJ1-1; perhaps TRBD1 as D (6 bases). The CDR3 runs 13 residues. Germline CDR1 reads LNHDA; CDR2 reads SQIVND (reference sequence). V lost 2 bases, J lost 4 bases, and 8 bases lay in between. CDR3 region: CASSITGFTEAFF. For the CDR3, the DNA is TGTGCCAGTAGTATAACAGGGTTCACTGAAGCTTTCTTT.

This chain uses TRBV7-2 with TRBJ1-1; D not certain. CDR1 and CDR2 (germline): SGHTA, FQGNSA. The CDR3 totals 18 residues. V lost 3 bases and J lost 6, with 26 bases in between. Written as DNA, the CDR3 is TGTGCCAGCAGCTTGGTTCCCTTAGGAGGGTCGCCTGGGGCTGAAGCTTTCTTT. Its protein product is CASSLVPLGGSPGAEAFF. Full variable domain (missing parts from reference TRBV7-2 and TRBJ1-1): GAGVSQSPSNKVTEKGKDVELRCDPISGHTALYWYRQSLGQGLEFLIYFQGNSAPDKSGLPSDRFSAERTGGSVSTLTIQRTQQEDSAVYLCASSLVPLGGSPGAEAFFGQGTRLTVV.

Remarks on this clone: The junction shows a germline mismatch at one end, possibly a read error. The V and J genes are TRBV7-7 and TRBJ2-5, with 14 positions matching TRBD2. The CDR3 is 15 residues long. Germline CDR1 and CDR2: SSHAT and FNYEAQ (reference sequence). CDR3 bases: TGTGCTAGCAGCCTAAGACTAGCGGGAGGGGAGACCCAGTACTTC. Protein product: CASSLRLAGGETQYF. Looking up the rest from reference TRBV7-7 and TRBJ2-5 gives the full variable domain: GAGVSQSPRYKVTKRGQDVTLRCDPISSHATLYWYQQALGQGPEFLTYFNYEAQPDKSGLPSDRFSAERPEGSISTLTIQRTEQRDSAMYRCASSLRLAGGETQYFGPGTRLLVL.

The J gene is TRBJ1-1, the V gene TRBV19; no reliable D call. V was clipped by 3 bases and J by 7 bases, with 12 bases between them. The CDR3 has 13 amino acids. The germline V gene encodes CDR1 LNHDA and CDR2 SQIVND (reference sequence). This CDR3 reads CASSIGTGSEAFF. The CDR3 nucleotides are TGTGCCAGTAGTATTGGAACGGGGAGTGAAGCTTTCTTT. The full variable domain, in which reference TRBV19 and TRBJ1-1 provide the parts outside the CDR3, is DGGITQSPKYLFRKEGQNVTLSCEQNLNHDAMYWYRQDPGQGLRLIYYSQIVNDFQKGDIAEGYSVSREKKESFPLTVTSAQKNPTAFYLCASSIGTGSEAFFGQGTRLTVV.

The chain recombines TRBV10-3 with TRBJ2-1; 7 positions match TRBD2. The trim removed 6 bases at V and 2 bases at J, leaving 1 base unmatched. Per the germline V gene, CDR1 is ENHRY and CDR2 is SYGVKD. The CDR3 consists of 13 residues. The CDR3 region has the DNA TGTGCCATCAGGAGCGGGACCTACAATGAGCAGTTCTTC. Translation gives CAIRSGTYNEQFF.

This chain joins TRBV6-6 and TRBJ2-3; D not resolved. This CDR3 is 15 amino acids long. In germline, CDR1 is MNHNY, CDR2 SVGAGI (reference sequence). V lost 3 bases and J lost 0, with 10 bases in between. The CDR3 sequence is CASSYVLSSTDTQYF. The CDR3 nucleotides read TGTGCCAGCAGTTATGTCCTTTCTAGCACAGATACGCAGTATTTT.

The J gene is TRBJ2-4, the V gene TRBV15; D is possibly TRBD2 (5 bases). The germline V gene encodes CDR1 LNHNV and CDR2 YYDKDF (reference sequence). CDR3 size: 16 residues. Trimming removed 3 bases from V and 1 base from J, with 13 bases in between. CDR3 DNA sequence: TGTGCCACCAGCAGGAGGGTAGGCTGGGCCAAAAACATTCAGTACTTC. Its protein is CATSRRVGWAKNIQYF.

The chain links TRBV19 to TRBJ2-2; either TRBD1 or TRBD2 may supply D (5 bases each). The CDR3 has 13 amino acids. Trimming cost V 5 bases and J 9 bases, with 13 bases left between them. From germline, CDR1 is LNHDA and CDR2 SQIVND (reference sequence). CDR3: CASSGRGVRELFF. In DNA, the CDR3 is TGTGCCAGTAGTGGCCGAGGGGTAAGGGAGCTGTTTTTT.

This clone turned up a few times. The V call is TRBV28, the J call TRBJ1-5; TRBD1 matches at 8 bases. The CDR3 covers 18 residues. The V gene's germline CDR1 is MDHEN and CDR2 SYDVKM. V shed 8 bases and J 2 bases; nucleotides not matched to a gene: 17. The CDR3 nucleotides are TGTGCCAGCGCGTTTTCGATCGGACAGGGACGAGGCAATCAGCCCCAGCATTTT. Amino acids: CASAFSIGQGRGNQPQHF.

The V gene is TRBV28, the J gene TRBJ2-2; the match to TRBD1 covers 8 bases. CDR3 length equals 16 residues. Germline V gene data show CDR1 as MDHEN and CDR2 as SYDVKM. J gave up 2 bases and V 5 bases, and 7 bases lay outside the gene matches. DNA of the CDR3: TGTGCCAGCAGTCGGACAGGGTCGCGAAACACCGGGGAGCTGTTTTTT. Its translation is CASSRTGSRNTGELFF.

This clone appeared a few times. The chain is built from TRBV5-1 and TRBJ1-1; D might be TRBD1 (6 bases). Germline-derived CDR1 and CDR2 are SGHRS and YFSETQ. The ends were cut back, 0 bases at V and 2 bases at J, with 23 bases in the middle. The CDR3 runs 19 residues. The CDR3 sequence is CASSLEGQSGAPANTEAFF. In nucleotides, the CDR3 is TGCGCCAGCAGCTTGGAAGGACAGTCCGGCGCCCCGGCTAACACTGAAGCTTTCTTT. The entire variable domain, with the rest obtained from reference TRBV5-1 and TRBJ1-1, is as follows: KAGVTQTPRYLIKTRGQQVTLSCSPISGHRSVSWYQQTPGQGLQFLFEYFSETQRNKGNFPGRFSGRQFSNSRSEMNVSTLELGDSALYLCASSLEGQSGAPANTEAFFGQGTRLTVV.

This clone appeared a single time. The J gene is TRBJ2-7, the V gene TRBV6-5; maybe TRBD1 (6 bases). Germline V gives CDR1 MNHEY, CDR2 SVGAGI. The V end lost 8 bases, the J end lost 2 bases, and 16 bases lay between the germline ends. The CDR3 consists of 14 residues. CDR3 amino acids: CASLDSGTTYEQYF. The CDR3, as DNA: TGTGCCAGCCTGGATTCCGGGACAACCTACGAGCAGTACTTC.

CDR3 loop: CAWDRGGAGELFF. The CDR3 region has the DNA TGTGCCTGGGACAGGGGAGGGGCCGGGGAGCTGTTTTTT. The V gene is TRBV30, the J gene TRBJ2-2, with a tentative D call TRBD1 (8 bases). There are 13 residues in the CDR3. Per germline, CDR1 GTSNPN and CDR2 SVGIG (reference sequence). Trimming left V 5 bases short and J 6 bases short, with 13 bases between.

In this sample, this clone turned up a few times. The genes are TRBV19 and TRBJ2-2; D ambiguous. This CDR3 has 14 amino acids. CDR1 is LNHDA and CDR2 is SQIVND in the germline V gene (reference sequence). With 4 bases removed from V and 2 bases from J, the gap between germline ends came to 8 bases. CDR3 sequence (DNA): TGTGCCAGTAGTACCGACTTAAACACCGGGGAGCTGTTTTTT. Its protein product is CASSTDLNTGELFF.

This sequence joins TRBV29-1 and TRBJ1-1, with D perhaps TRBD1 (5 bases). Germline V gene sequence: CDR1 SQVTM, CDR2 ANQGSEA. The CDR3 spans 12 residues. The V gene lost 7 bases and the J gene lost 14 bases, with 23 bases spanning the gap. The CDR3 here is CSAPRGGGIIFF. The CDR3 DNA reads TGCAGCGCCCCGAGGGGTGGGGGGATAATCTTCTTT.

The chain employs TRBV19 and TRBJ2-2; D call uncertain. Between the trimmed V and J ends, which lost 8 bases and 0 bases, there was a span of 13 bases. The CDR3 has 15 residues. Germline V lookup: CDR1 LNHDA, CDR2 SQIVND (reference sequence). DNA of the CDR3: TGTGCCAGTTGTTGTGGGAACCCGAACACCGGGGAGCTGTTTTTT. Residues: CASCCGNPNTGELFF.

This sequence joins TRBV10-3 and TRBJ2-5; D is tentatively TRBD1 or TRBD2 (5 bases each). V was clipped by 3 bases and J by 1 base, with 12 bases between them. The CDR3 spans 15 residues. Germline-derived CDR1 and CDR2 are ENHRY and SYGVKD. The DNA for the CDR3 is TGTGCCATCAGTGAAAGACCCGGGGCCCAAGAGACCCAGTACTTC. Amino acid sequence: CAISERPGAQETQYF.

The chain joins TRBV27 to TRBJ2-5; D is possibly TRBD2 (7 bases). V was clipped by 5 bases and J by 2 bases, with 18 bases between them. The CDR3 loop spans 16 amino acids. Germline V lookup: CDR1 MNHEY, CDR2 SMNVEV (reference sequence). CDR3 residues: CASSLGRGQGQETQYF. CDR3 in DNA: TGTGCCAGCAGTCTGGGGCGGGGGCAGGGGCAAGAGACCCAGTACTTC.

This clone came up once. The rearrangement joins TRBV27 to TRBJ2-6; TRBD1 is a possible D gene (6 bases). CDR3 size: 15 residues. Trimming pared 5 bases from V and 2 bases from J, leaving 10 bases between. CDR1 and CDR2 from the germline V gene are MNHEY and SMNVEV (reference sequence). The CDR3 loop reads CASSRGGTGANVLTF. The DNA for the CDR3 is TGTGCCAGCAGTCGAGGGGGTACTGGGGCCAACGTCCTGACTTTC.

The rearrangement links TRBV4-2 to TRBJ2-7, with a possible D match to TRBD2 (6 bases). Germline values: CDR1 LGHNA, CDR2 YNFKEQ. This CDR3 is built from 15 residues. Trimming left V 4 bases short and J 9 bases short, with 22 bases between. The DNA of the CDR3 is TGTGCCAGCAGCCGGGTGGGGGGAGCCGGAGCAAGGCAGTACTTC. Translation: CASSRVGGAGARQYF.

This clone was seen more than once but under ten times. The V and J genes are TRBV5-1 and TRBJ1-1, with a possible D match to TRBD1 (6 bases). V was shortened by 0 bases and J by 10 bases, with 13 bases between the two germline ends. Germline values: CDR1 SGHRS, CDR2 YFSETQ. The CDR3 covers 13 residues. Here the CDR3 reads CASSLEGVRGAFF. CDR3 DNA: TGCGCCAGCAGCTTGGAGGGGGTACGGGGAGCTTTCTTT.